This T cell receptor beta chain was identified during a study of CD8+CD57+ T cells in acquired aplastic anemia. The overall study: When averaged, DNA from sorted CD4+ and CD8+ cells came to around 3.1 ug.

It was genomic DNA that served as the template for profiling TCR beta VDJ and CDR3. Using its own MiXCR run on the reads, TCRdb lists one record per CDR3 protein. The sample yields under 500,000 distinct CDR3 sequences, roughly a third seen once. There are many counts of this clonotype. The J segment lost 5 bases and the V segment lost 10 bases, leaving 6 bases of the junction unmatched. CDR3 length: 13 amino acids. Germline V lookup: CDR1 LNHDA, CDR2 SQIVND (reference sequence). Selection for sequencing was limited to patients who had shown CD8+CD57+ cell expansion by flow cytometry. With no exception, the patients had severe acquired aplastic anemia. Blood came from patients not yet given any therapy.

The V gene is TRBV19, the J gene TRBJ2-2; 8 bases line up with TRBD2. The source of this sequence is a human donor with aplastic anemia. The sequenced sample consisted of sorted CD4+, CD8+, or CD8+CD57+ T cells (not recorded which) from PBMCs. CDR3 DNA sequence: TGTGCCACCCGGACTAGCTTAACCGGGGAGCTGTTTTTT. It specifies CATRTSLTGELFF.